This paragraph covers one T cell receptor (beta chain) sequence. This sample is part of a study of blood T cell repertoires in COVID-19. Sequenced by immunoSEQ multiplex PCR; TCRdb stores in-frame clones only, minus some. The sample lists roughly 150,000 clones, about four fifths occurring once. CDR3 length: 15 amino acids. V shed 4 bases and J 0 bases; nucleotides not matched to a gene: 4. Per the germline V gene, CDR1 is SGDLS and CDR2 is YYNGEE. The chain recombines TRBV9 with TRBJ1-3; TRBD1 agrees at 7 bases. This sequence originates from a man in his 60s with active or convalescent COVID-19. Source material: peripheral blood. The CDR3 DNA reads TGTGCCAGCAGCCCACAGGGGTCCTCTGGAAACACCATATATTTT. Translation gives CASSPQGSSGNTIYF.